The clone carrying this TCR beta chain was detected many times. The target antigen is unknown. Patients having uncontrolled infection, another autoimmune disease, pregnancy or lactation were not included. The germline V gene encodes CDR1 MDHEN and CDR2 SYDVKM. The CDR3 contains 12 residues. Between the trimmed V and J ends, which lost 6 bases and 1 base, there was a span of 4 bases. Regions amplified from RNA transcripts were the TCR beta CDR3 regions. Primed by the HTBI set, a first-round RT-PCR was run on the TCR CDR3. TCRdb itself ran the multiplex PCR reads through MiXCR, one entry per CDR3 protein. This sample has 650,000 to 700,000 distinct CDR3 sequences, with roughly 17% found just once. This sample was included in a study of T cells in Graves' hyperthyroidism and ophthalmopathy. Findings and limits, study-wide: Ophthalmopathy was distinguished from stable hyperthyroidism by 13 V-J signatures. Most clonotypes expanded in the thyroid (above 0.001) were also present in blood.

The sequencing sample was made of blood. The chain uses TRBV28 and TRBJ1-5; D uncertain. This clonotype originated in a man aged 50 to 59 with Graves' hyperthyroidism. CDR3 sequence reads: CASRTSNQPQHF. CDR3 in DNA: TGTGCCAGCAGAACAAGCAATCAGCCCCAGCATTTT.